The entry below describes one TCR beta chain. Antigen specificity is unknown. This sample was included in a study of cytomegalovirus exposure and HLA in healthy donors. Overall study findings and caveats: A later analysis found that most CMV-associated TCR beta chains appeared HLA-restricted. Other equally common chains were less clonally expanded than HLA-associated TCR beta chains, a later analysis showed.

The PCR had 60 Vbeta and 13 Jbeta primers. The repertoire was sequenced with immunoSEQ multiplex PCR; TCRdb's copy has only in-frame clones and lacks some. The sample lists tens of thousands of clones; 72% were seen once. Germline V gene data show CDR1 as SGHNT and CDR2 as YYREEE (reference sequence). The CDR3 runs to 14 residues. The ends lost 6 bases at V and 5 bases at J; junction bases unmatched: 6. The sample comprised PBMCs. The chain combines TRBV5-4 with TRBJ2-1; 9 bases match TRBD1. The sequence derives from a man aged 55-75 years in good health and CMV-seropositive. The CDR3 protein is CASTDWTGDNEQFF. The DNA for the CDR3 is TGTGCCAGCACCGATTGGACAGGGGACAATGAGCAGTTCTTC.